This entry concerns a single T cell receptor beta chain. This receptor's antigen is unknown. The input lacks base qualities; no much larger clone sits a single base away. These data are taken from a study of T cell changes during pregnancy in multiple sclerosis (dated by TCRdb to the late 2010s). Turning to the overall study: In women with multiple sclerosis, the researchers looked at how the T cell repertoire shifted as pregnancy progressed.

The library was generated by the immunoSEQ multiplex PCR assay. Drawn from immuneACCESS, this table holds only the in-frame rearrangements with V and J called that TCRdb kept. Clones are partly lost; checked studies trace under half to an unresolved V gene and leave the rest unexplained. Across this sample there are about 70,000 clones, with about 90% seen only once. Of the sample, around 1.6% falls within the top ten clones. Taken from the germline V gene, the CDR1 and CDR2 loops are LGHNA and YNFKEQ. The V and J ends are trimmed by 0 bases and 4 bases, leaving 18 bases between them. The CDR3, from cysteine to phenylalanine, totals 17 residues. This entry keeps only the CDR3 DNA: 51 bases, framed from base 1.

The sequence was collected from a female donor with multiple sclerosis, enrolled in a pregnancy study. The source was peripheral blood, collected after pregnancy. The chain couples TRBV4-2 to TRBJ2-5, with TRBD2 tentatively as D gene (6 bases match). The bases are TGTGCCAGCAGCCAAGAGGGGGGACCATTAGGGAGAGAGACCCAGTACTTC. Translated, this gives CASSQEGGPLGRETQYF.